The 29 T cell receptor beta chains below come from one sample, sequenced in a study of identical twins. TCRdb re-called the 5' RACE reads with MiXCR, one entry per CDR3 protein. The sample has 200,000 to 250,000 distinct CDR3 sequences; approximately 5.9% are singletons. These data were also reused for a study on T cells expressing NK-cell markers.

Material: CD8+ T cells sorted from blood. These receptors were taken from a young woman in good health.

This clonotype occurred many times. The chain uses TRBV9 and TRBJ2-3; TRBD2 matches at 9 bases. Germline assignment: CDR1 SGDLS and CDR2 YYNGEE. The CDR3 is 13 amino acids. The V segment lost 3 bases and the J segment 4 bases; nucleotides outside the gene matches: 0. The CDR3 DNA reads TGTGCCAGCAGCGGCGGGGGGGCAGATACGCAGTATTTT. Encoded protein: CASSGGGADTQYF.

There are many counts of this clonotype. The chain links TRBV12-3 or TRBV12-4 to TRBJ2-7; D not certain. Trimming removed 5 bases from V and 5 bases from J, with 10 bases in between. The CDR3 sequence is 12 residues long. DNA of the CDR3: TGTGCCAGCAGTCCCCGGGCAGACGAGCAGTACTTC. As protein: CASSPRADEQYF.

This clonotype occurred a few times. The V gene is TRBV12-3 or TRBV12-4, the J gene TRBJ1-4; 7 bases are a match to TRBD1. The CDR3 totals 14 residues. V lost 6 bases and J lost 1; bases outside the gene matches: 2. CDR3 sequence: CASSWTGTNEKLFF. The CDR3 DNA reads TGTGCCAGCAGCTGGACAGGAACTAATGAAAAACTGTTTTTT.

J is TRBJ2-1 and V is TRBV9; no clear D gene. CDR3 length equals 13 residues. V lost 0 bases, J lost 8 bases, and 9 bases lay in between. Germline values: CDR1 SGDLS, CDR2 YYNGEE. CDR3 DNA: TGTGCCAGCAGCGTAGGGACCTCGTATGAGCAGTTCTTC. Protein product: CASSVGTSYEQFF.

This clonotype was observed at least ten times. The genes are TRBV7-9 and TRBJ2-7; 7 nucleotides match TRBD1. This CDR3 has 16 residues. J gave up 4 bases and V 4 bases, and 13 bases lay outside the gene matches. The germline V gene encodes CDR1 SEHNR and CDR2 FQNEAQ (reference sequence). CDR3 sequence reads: CASSSAMDRPLYEQYF. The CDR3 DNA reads TGTGCCAGCAGCTCAGCCATGGACAGGCCTTTATACGAGCAGTACTTC.

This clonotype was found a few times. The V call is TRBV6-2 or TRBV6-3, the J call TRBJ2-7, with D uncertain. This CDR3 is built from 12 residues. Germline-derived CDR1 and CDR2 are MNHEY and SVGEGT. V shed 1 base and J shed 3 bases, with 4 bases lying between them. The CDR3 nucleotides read TGTGCCAGCAGTTACTGGGGCTACGAGCAGTACTTC. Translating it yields CASSYWGYEQYF.

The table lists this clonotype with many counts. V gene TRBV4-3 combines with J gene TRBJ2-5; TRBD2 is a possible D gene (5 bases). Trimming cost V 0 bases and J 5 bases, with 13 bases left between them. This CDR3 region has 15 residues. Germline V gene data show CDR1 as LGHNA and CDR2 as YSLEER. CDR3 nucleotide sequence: TGCGCCAGCAGCCAAGATCTCGGGGATGGGGAGACCCAGTACTTC. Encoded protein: CASSQDLGDGETQYF.

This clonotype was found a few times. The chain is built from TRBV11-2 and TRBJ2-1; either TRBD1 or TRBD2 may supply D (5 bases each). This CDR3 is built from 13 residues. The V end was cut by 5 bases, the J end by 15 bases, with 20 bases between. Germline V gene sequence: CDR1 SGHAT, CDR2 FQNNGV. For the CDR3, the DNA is TGTGCCAGCAGCATGCCTTCCGGGACCAGTCGGTTCTTC. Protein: CASSMPSGTSRFF.

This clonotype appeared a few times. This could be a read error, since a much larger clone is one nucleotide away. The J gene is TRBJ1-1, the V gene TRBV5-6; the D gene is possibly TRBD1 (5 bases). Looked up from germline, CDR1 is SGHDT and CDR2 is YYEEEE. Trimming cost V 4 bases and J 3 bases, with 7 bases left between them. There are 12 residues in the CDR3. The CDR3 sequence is CASSMGDTEAFF. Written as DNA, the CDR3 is TGTGCCAGCAGCATGGGGGACACTGAAGCTTTCTTT. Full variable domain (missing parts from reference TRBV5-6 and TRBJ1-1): DAGVTQSPTHLIKTRGQQVTLRCSPKSGHDTVSWYQQALGQGPQFIFQYYEEEERQRGNFPDRFSGHQFPNYSSELNVNALLLGDSALYLCASSMGDTEAFFGQGTRLTVV.

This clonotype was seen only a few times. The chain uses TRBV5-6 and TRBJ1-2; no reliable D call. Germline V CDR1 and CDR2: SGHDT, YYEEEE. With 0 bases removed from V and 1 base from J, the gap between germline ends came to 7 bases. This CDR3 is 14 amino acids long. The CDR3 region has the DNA TGTGCCAGCAGCTTGGGACGGAGTAACTATGGCTACACCTTC. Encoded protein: CASSLGRSNYGYTF. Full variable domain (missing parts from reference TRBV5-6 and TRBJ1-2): DAGVTQSPTHLIKTRGQQVTLRCSPKSGHDTVSWYQQALGQGPQFIFQYYEEEERQRGNFPDRFSGHQFPNYSSELNVNALLLGDSALYLCASSLGRSNYGYTFGSGTRLTVV.

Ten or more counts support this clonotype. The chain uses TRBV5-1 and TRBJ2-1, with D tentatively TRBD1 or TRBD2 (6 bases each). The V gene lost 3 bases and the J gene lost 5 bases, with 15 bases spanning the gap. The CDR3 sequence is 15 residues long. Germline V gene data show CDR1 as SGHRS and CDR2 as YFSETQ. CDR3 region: CASSWTGAANNEQFF. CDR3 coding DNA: TGCGCCAGCAGCTGGACGGGGGCAGCCAACAATGAGCAGTTCTTC.

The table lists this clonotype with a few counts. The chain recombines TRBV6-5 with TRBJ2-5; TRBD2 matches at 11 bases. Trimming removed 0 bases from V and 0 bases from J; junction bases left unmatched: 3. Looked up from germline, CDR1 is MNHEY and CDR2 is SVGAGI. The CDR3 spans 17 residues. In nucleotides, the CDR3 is TGTGCCAGCAGTTACTCTTCTAGCGGGAGGAACCAAGAGACCCAGTACTTC. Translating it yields CASSYSSSGRNQETQYF.

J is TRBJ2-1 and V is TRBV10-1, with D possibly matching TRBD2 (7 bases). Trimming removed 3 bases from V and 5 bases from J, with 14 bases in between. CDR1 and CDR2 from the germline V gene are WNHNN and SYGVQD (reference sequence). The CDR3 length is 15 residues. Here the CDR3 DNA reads TGCGCCAGCAGTGACCCCGGGGGGCCCGACAATGAGCAGTTCTTC. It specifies CASSDPGGPDNEQFF.

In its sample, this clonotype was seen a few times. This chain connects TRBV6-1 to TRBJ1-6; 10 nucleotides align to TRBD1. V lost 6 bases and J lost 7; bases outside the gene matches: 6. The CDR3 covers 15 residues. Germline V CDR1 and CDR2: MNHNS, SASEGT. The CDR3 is CASSEDRGTNSPLHF. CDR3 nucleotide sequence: TGTGCCAGCAGCGAGGACAGGGGGACCAATTCACCCCTCCACTTT.

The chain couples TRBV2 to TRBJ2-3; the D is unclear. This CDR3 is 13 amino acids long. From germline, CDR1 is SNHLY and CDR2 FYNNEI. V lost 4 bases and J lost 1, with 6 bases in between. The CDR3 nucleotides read TGTGCCAGCAGTGTCCCAGGCACAGATACGCAGTATTTT. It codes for CASSVPGTDTQYF.

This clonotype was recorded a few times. CDR3: CASSPGHGCEQYF. The CDR3 DNA follows: TGTGCCAGCAGCCCGGGACACGGGTGCGAGCAGTACTTC. The chain joins TRBV5-6 to TRBJ2-7; D might be TRBD1 (6 bases). The CDR3 is made up of 13 amino acids. Trimming cost V 4 bases and J 6 bases, with 14 bases left between them. The germline CDR1 and CDR2 sequences are SGHDT and YYEEEE.

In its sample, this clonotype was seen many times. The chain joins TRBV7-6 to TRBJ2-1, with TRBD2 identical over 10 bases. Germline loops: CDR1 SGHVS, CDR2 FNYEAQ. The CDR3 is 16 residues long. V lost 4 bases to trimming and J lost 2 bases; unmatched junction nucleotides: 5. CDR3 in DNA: TGTGCCAGCAGCTACAGACTAGCGGGCACCTACAATGAGCAGTTCTTC. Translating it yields CASSYRLAGTYNEQFF.

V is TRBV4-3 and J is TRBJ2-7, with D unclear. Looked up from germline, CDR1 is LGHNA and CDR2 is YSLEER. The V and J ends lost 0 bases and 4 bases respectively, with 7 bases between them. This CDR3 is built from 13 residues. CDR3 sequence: CASSQESGYEQYF. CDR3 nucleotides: TGCGCCAGCAGCCAAGAAAGTGGTTACGAGCAGTACTTC.

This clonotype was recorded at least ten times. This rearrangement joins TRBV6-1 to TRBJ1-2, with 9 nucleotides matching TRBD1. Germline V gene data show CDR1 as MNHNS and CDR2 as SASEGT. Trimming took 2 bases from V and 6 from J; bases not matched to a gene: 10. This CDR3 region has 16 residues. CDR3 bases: TGTGCCAGCAGTGAACCCCCGGACAGGGGAGGGAATGGCTACACCTTC. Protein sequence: CASSEPPDRGGNGYTF.

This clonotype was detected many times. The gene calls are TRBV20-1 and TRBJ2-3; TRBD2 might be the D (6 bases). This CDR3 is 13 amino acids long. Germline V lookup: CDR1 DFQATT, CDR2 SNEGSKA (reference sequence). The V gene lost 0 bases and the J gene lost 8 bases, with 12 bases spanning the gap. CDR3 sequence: CSARDKGGRTQYF. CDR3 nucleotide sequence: TGCAGTGCTAGAGATAAGGGAGGCCGTACGCAGTATTTT.

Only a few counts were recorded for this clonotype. The CDR3, as DNA: TGCAGCGTGTCAGGGGGAACCACTGAAGCTTTCTTT. It is translated as CSVSGGTTEAFF. This chain uses TRBV29-1 with TRBJ1-1; 7 nucleotides align to TRBD1. V trimming: 6 bases; J trimming: 4 bases; junction bases outside the gene matches: 5. The CDR3 is 12 amino acids. CDR1 is SQVTM, CDR2 ANQGSEA, per germline.

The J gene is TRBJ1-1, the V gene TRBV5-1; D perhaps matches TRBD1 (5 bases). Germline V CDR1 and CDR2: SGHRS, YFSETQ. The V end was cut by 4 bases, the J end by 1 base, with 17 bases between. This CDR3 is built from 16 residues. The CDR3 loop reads CASSQNPSGGNTEAFF. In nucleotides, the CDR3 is TGCGCCAGCAGCCAAAACCCCAGCGGGGGGAACACTGAAGCTTTCTTT.

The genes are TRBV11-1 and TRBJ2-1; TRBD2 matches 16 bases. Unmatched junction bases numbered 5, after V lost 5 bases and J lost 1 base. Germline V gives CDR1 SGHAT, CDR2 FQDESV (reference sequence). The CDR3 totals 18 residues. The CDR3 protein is CASSIGTSGGVSYNEQFF. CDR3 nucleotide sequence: TGTGCCAGCAGCATTGGGACTAGCGGGGGGGTTTCCTACAATGAGCAGTTCTTC. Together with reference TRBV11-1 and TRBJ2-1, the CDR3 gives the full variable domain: EAEVAQSPRYKITEKSQAVAFWCDPISGHATLYWYRQILGQGPELLVQFQDESVVDDSQLPKDRFSAERLKGVDSTLKIQPAELGDSAMYLCASSIGTSGGVSYNEQFFGPGTRLTVL.

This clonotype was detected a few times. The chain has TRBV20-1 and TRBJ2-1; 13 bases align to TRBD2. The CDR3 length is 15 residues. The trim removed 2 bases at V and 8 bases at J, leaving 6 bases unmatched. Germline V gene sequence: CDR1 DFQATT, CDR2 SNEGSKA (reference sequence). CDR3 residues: CSARPSTSGRYEQFF. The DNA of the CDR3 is TGCAGTGCTAGACCATCGACTAGCGGGAGGTATGAGCAGTTCTTC.

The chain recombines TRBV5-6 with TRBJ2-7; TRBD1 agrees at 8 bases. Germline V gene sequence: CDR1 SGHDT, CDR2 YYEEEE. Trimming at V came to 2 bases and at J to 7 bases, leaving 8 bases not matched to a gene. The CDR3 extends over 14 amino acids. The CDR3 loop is CASSFGQGSGEQYF. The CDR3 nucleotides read TGTGCCAGCAGCTTCGGACAGGGTTCTGGGGAGCAGTACTTC. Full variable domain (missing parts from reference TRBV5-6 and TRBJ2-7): DAGVTQSPTHLIKTRGQQVTLRCSPKSGHDTVSWYQQALGQGPQFIFQYYEEEERQRGNFPDRFSGHQFPNYSSELNVNALLLGDSALYLCASSFGQGSGEQYFGPGTRLTVT.

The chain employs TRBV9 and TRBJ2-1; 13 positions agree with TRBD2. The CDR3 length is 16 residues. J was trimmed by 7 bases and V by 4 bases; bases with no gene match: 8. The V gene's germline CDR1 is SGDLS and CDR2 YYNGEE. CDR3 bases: TGTGCCAGCAGCACGCCACTAGCGGGGGGGAGTAATGAGCAGTTCTTC. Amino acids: CASSTPLAGGSNEQFF.

CDR3 sequence reads: CASSFQGAGEQFF. As DNA, the CDR3 is TGTGCCAGCAGTTTCCAGGGGGCGGGAGAGCAGTTCTTC. This sequence joins TRBV13 and TRBJ2-1, with TRBD1 matching 8 bases. Germline-derived CDR1 and CDR2 are PRHDT and FYEKMQ (reference sequence). The CDR3 runs 13 residues. The V gene end was trimmed by 6 bases and the J gene end by 10 bases; junction bases not matched to a gene: 8.

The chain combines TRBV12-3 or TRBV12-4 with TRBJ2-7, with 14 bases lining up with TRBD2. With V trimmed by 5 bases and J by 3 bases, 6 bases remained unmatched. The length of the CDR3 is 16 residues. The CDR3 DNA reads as TGTGCCAGCAGTCCCCCGACTAGCGGGGGGGACTACGAGCAGTACTTC. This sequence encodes CASSPPTSGGDYEQYF.

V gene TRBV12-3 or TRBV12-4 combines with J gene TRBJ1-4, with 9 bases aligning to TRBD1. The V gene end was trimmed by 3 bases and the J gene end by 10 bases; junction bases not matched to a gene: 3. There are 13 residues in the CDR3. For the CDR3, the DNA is TGTGCCAGCAGTTTGACAGGGGGTGGAAAACTGTTTTTT. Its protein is CASSLTGGGKLFF.